A single sample is the source of the 26 T cell receptor beta chains below, sequenced in a study of blood T cell repertoires in COVID-19 (TCRdb year 2020). Library creation used the immunoSEQ multiplex PCR assay. Entries here come from immuneACCESS through TCRdb and include only in-frame sequences with V and J called. Some clones fail to appear in such tables; in the studies checked, an unresolved V gene covers under half of the shortfall, and the cause of the remainder is unknown. The sample table shows about 85,000 clones, and 85% to 90% are seen once. Approximately 4% of the sample lies in the top ten. The sample taken for sequencing was peripheral blood. The origin of the receptors is a woman older than 75 with active or convalescent COVID-19.

This chain connects TRBV7-2 to TRBJ2-1; D is possibly TRBD2 (5 bases). V lost 3 bases and J 4 bases, leaving 10 bases between the germline ends. Looked up from germline, CDR1 is SGHTA and CDR2 is FQGNSA. This CDR3 spans 14 amino acids. The CDR3 protein is CASSLSGFYNEQFF. The CDR3 bases are TGTGCCAGCAGCTTGAGCGGTTTTTACAATGAGCAGTTCTTC.

The genes are TRBV27 and TRBJ1-5; D is perhaps TRBD1 (5 bases). This CDR3 contains 15 residues. Between the trimmed V and J ends, which lost 6 bases and 3 bases, there was a span of 15 bases. Looked up from germline, CDR1 is MNHEY and CDR2 is SMNVEV (reference sequence). CDR3 sequence reads: CASSFTGPNNQPQHF. The CDR3 DNA reads as TGTGCCAGCAGCTTTACAGGCCCCAACAATCAGCCCCAGCATTTT.

The CDR3 DNA sequence: TGTGCTAGTGGTAAAGGGACAGGGTTCCGAGAGACCCAGTACTTC. It translates to CASGKGTGFRETQYF. This rearrangement joins TRBV12-5 to TRBJ2-5, with TRBD1 matching over 9 bases. The trim removed 5 bases at V and 4 bases at J, leaving 8 bases unmatched. The CDR3 is made up of 15 amino acids. Germline values: CDR1 LGHNT, CDR2 FRNRAP.

This clone was seen a single time. V gene TRBV6-1 combines with J gene TRBJ1-1; 8 bases are shared with TRBD1. The germline gives CDR1 MNHNS, CDR2 SASEGT. CDR3 length: 15 residues. Trimming removed 2 bases from V and 1 base from J; junction bases left unmatched: 3. The CDR3 reads CASSERQGRNTEAFF. The DNA of the CDR3 is TGTGCCAGCAGTGAACGACAGGGGAGGAACACTGAAGCTTTCTTT.

The chain recombines TRBV28 with TRBJ1-1; the D is unclear. Germline V CDR1 and CDR2: MDHEN, SYDVKM. The CDR3 loop spans 13 amino acids. V was trimmed by 6 bases and J by 1 base, leaving 9 bases between them. CDR3 sequence reads: CASRTRQNTEAFF. DNA of the CDR3: TGTGCCAGCAGGACCCGACAGAACACTGAAGCTTTCTTT.

This chain links TRBV5-1 with TRBJ2-2; 7 bases map to TRBD2. This CDR3 contains 15 residues. V lost 8 bases and J lost 0; bases outside the gene matches: 7. Germline CDR1 reads SGHRS; CDR2 reads YFSETQ. The DNA for the CDR3 is TGCGCCAGTTTGCCGGGAGGACCGAACACCGGGGAGCTGTTTTTT. It codes for CASLPGGPNTGELFF.

The rearrangement uses TRBV6-5 and TRBJ2-7; 7 bases line up with TRBD1. The CDR3 covers 14 residues. The V and J ends lost 7 bases and 2 bases, in that order; junction bases with no gene match: 8. Germline CDR1 MNHEY, CDR2 SVGAGI. CDR3: CASNVDRVAYEQYF. CDR3 nucleotide sequence: TGTGCCAGCAATGTTGACAGGGTCGCCTACGAGCAGTACTTC.

This clone was counted once. This chain uses TRBV19 with TRBJ1-3, with a tentative D call TRBD1 (5 bases). The CDR3 has 17 amino acids. Germline CDR1 is LNHDA and CDR2 is SQIVND (reference sequence). The V end lost 7 bases, the J end lost 0 bases, and 19 bases lay between the germline ends. In DNA form, the CDR3 reads TGTGCCAGTACCACCCCCCGGCGGGGCAGCTCTGGAAACACCATATATTTT. It is translated as CASTTPRRGSSGNTIYF.

This clone was seen a few times. The V gene is TRBV5-1, the J gene TRBJ2-3; maybe TRBD2 (5 bases). The CDR3 length is 16 residues. V was shortened by 0 bases and J by 2 bases, with 13 bases between the two germline ends. Germline values: CDR1 SGHRS, CDR2 YFSETQ. CDR3 region: CASSLVQDFDTDTQYF. Here the CDR3 DNA reads TGCGCCAGCAGCTTGGTGCAGGACTTCGACACAGATACGCAGTATTTT. Combining the CDR3 with reference TRBV5-1 and TRBJ2-3 gives the whole variable domain KAGVTQTPRYLIKTRGQQVTLSCSPISGHRSVSWYQQTPGQGLQFLFEYFSETQRNKGNFPGRFSGRQFSNSRSEMNVSTLELGDSALYLCASSLVQDFDTDTQYFGPGTRLTVL.

This chain joins TRBV6-6 and TRBJ1-5; D call uncertain. From germline, CDR1 is MNHNY and CDR2 SVGAGI (reference sequence). Trimming stripped 7 bases from V and 7 bases from J, with 14 bases between. The CDR3 has 13 residues. The CDR3 here is CASTPRVGQPQHF. CDR3 DNA: TGTGCCAGCACCCCCCGGGTAGGCCAGCCCCAGCATTTT.

This chain links TRBV10-3 with TRBJ2-7; D possibly corresponds to TRBD2 (5 bases). The CDR3 length is 15 residues. V lost 3 bases and J 0 bases, leaving 12 bases between the germline ends. Germline CDR1 reads ENHRY; CDR2 reads SYGVKD. The CDR3 coding sequence is TGTGCCATCAGTGATAGGACTCAATCCTCCTACGAGCAGTACTTC. Amino acids: CAISDRTQSSYEQYF.

CDR3 sequence: CASSQGLAYEQYF. CDR3 DNA: TGCGCCAGCAGCCAAGGGCTAGCTTACGAGCAGTACTTC. V usage is TRBV4-3 and J usage is TRBJ2-7, with a tentative D call TRBD2 (5 bases). The germline V and J ends were trimmed by 1 base and 4 bases, with 8 bases remaining between them. Looked up from germline, CDR1 is LGHNA and CDR2 is YSLEER. The CDR3 contains 13 residues.

This chain uses TRBV9 with TRBJ1-3; 10 bases align to TRBD1. Germline V lookup: CDR1 SGDLS, CDR2 YYNGEE. Losses at the gene ends were 4 bases for V and 0 bases for J; bases not matched to a gene: 7. CDR3 size: 17 residues. DNA of the CDR3: TGTGCCAGCAGCCCGACAGGGGGCCAGAGCTCTGGAAACACCATATATTTT. Amino acids: CASSPTGGQSSGNTIYF.

The chain recombines TRBV6-5 with TRBJ2-7; 8 bases agree with TRBD1. Trimming cost V 6 bases and J 2 bases; bases outside gene matches: 6. The CDR3 contains 14 residues. CDR1 and CDR2 from the germline V gene are MNHEY and SVGAGI. The CDR3: CASRVQGGAYEQYF. In nucleotides, the CDR3 is TGTGCCAGCAGGGTACAGGGGGGAGCCTACGAGCAGTACTTC.

The chain combines TRBV7-6 with TRBJ1-6, with 8 nucleotides matching TRBD1. This CDR3 comprises 16 residues. Trimming at V came to 3 bases and at J to 9 bases, leaving 10 bases not matched to a gene. The germline CDR1 and CDR2 sequences are SGHVS and FNYEAQ. The CDR3 DNA reads TGTGCCAGCAGCTTCGGACAGGGATCGACCCCTTCACCCCTCCACTTT. The encoded protein is CASSFGQGSTPSPLHF.

This clone has only one observation. V and J are TRBV2 and TRBJ2-1; TRBD2 matches at 14 bases. The CDR3 is 15 amino acids. From germline, CDR1 is SNHLY and CDR2 FYNNEI. V lost 6 bases to trimming and J lost 7 bases; unmatched junction nucleotides: 5. The CDR3 region has the DNA TGTGCCAGCAGGACTAGCGGGAGGGCCGGAAATGAGCAGTTCTTC. It translates to CASRTSGRAGNEQFF.

V usage is TRBV28 and J usage is TRBJ2-6, with D maybe TRBD1 (5 bases). Germline V gene lookup returns CDR1 MDHEN and CDR2 SYDVKM. V dropped 3 bases and J dropped 4 bases, with 19 bases sitting between them. The CDR3 sequence is 18 residues long. CDR3 DNA sequence: TGTGCCAGCAGTTTCTCCGGACATGTGGCGAGGGGGGCCAACGTCCTGACTTTC. Amino acids: CASSFSGHVARGANVLTF.

The chain uses TRBV28 and TRBJ1-2; 7 bases are a match to TRBD1. The germline V gene encodes CDR1 MDHEN and CDR2 SYDVKM. V was clipped by 4 bases and J by 5 bases; unmatched bases: 4. The CDR3 is 13 amino acids. The CDR3 coding sequence is TGTGCCAGCAGTTCGACAGGGTATTATGGCTACACCTTC. This codes for CASSSTGYYGYTF.

This chain links TRBV19 with TRBJ2-2, with 7 positions matching TRBD1. After removal of 5 bases from V and 6 bases from J, the junction contained 6 bases not matched to a gene. The germline V gene has CDR1 LNHDA and CDR2 SQIVND (reference sequence). The CDR3 is made up of 14 amino acids. This CDR3 is CASSRTGTSGELFF. CDR3 nucleotides: TGTGCCAGTAGTCGGACAGGAACCTCCGGGGAGCTGTTTTTT.

The chain couples TRBV5-1 to TRBJ2-3; 9 bases are shared with TRBD2. The ends lost 0 bases at V and 5 bases at J; junction bases unmatched: 7. Germline lookup yields CDR1 SGHRS and CDR2 YFSETQ. This CDR3 comprises 16 residues. The CDR3 sequence is CASSLAVAGAGDTQYF. Here the CDR3 DNA reads TGCGCCAGCAGCTTGGCTGTAGCGGGGGCGGGAGATACGCAGTATTTT.

The V and J genes are TRBV6-6 and TRBJ2-7; possibly TRBD2 for D (6 bases). The germline V and J ends were trimmed by 5 bases and 3 bases, with 23 bases remaining between them. The CDR3 runs to 17 residues. CDR1 MNHNY and CDR2 SVGAGI come from the germline V gene (reference sequence). The CDR3 DNA reads TGTGCCAGCAGTCGGCCGGGAACACTTTCGGGACTCTACGAGCAGTACTTC. This encodes CASSRPGTLSGLYEQYF.

This chain uses TRBV27 with TRBJ2-7; 12 nucleotides agree with TRBD2. J gave up 5 bases and V 5 bases, and 10 bases lay outside the gene matches. Per the germline V gene, CDR1 is MNHEY and CDR2 is SMNVEV (reference sequence). This CDR3 is 16 amino acids long. CDR3 protein: CASSLLTSGSPHEQYF. In DNA form, the CDR3 reads TGTGCCAGCAGTCTACTGACTAGCGGGAGCCCCCACGAGCAGTACTTC.

The chain has TRBV10-3 and TRBJ1-1; possible D gene TRBD1, 5 bases. Germline V gene sequence: CDR1 ENHRY, CDR2 SYGVKD. Trimming stripped 2 bases from V and 6 bases from J, with 25 bases between. This CDR3 comprises 18 residues. Written as DNA, the CDR3 is TGTGCCATCAGTGAGCCCGGACAAGCAATGCACCAAGGGGCTGAAGCTTTCTTT. Amino acid sequence: CAISEPGQAMHQGAEAFF.

The chain employs TRBV20-1 and TRBJ1-1, with no clear D. This CDR3 has 12 amino acids. Germline assignment: CDR1 DFQATT and CDR2 SNEGSKA (reference sequence). V was pared by 3 bases and J by 1 base, with 6 bases between. Here the CDR3 reads CSASQSNTEAFF. In DNA form, the CDR3 reads TGCAGTGCTAGTCAGTCGAACACTGAAGCTTTCTTT.

The genes are TRBV29-1 and TRBJ2-1, with TRBD2 as a possible D gene (6 bases). Looked up from germline, CDR1 is SQVTM and CDR2 is ANQGSEA. CDR3 length: 15 residues. The V gene lost 4 bases and the J gene lost 3 bases, with 16 bases spanning the gap. CDR3 DNA sequence: TGCAGCGTTGTGGAGGGCCAAAAACTCTACAATGAGCAGTTCTTC. Translated: CSVVEGQKLYNEQFF.

V and J are TRBV19 and TRBJ1-4; 7 bases map to TRBD1. The J segment lost 3 bases and the V segment lost 6 bases, leaving 1 base of the junction unmatched. CDR3 length: 13 amino acids. Germline V gene data show CDR1 as LNHDA and CDR2 as SQIVND (reference sequence). This CDR3 is CASRGQPNEKLFF. CDR3 nucleotides: TGTGCCAGTAGGGGACAGCCTAATGAAAAACTGTTTTTT. The variable domain in full, completed from reference TRBV19 and TRBJ1-4, reads DGGITQSPKYLFRKEGQNVTLSCEQNLNHDAMYWYRQDPGQGLRLIYYSQIVNDFQKGDIAEGYSVSREKKESFPLTVTSAQKNPTAFYLCASRGQPNEKLFFGSGTQLSVL.